Given below is one T cell receptor beta chain in context. Its target is unknown. With 0 bases removed from V and 0 bases from J, the gap between germline ends came to 10 bases. CDR3 size: 16 residues. Germline CDR1 SGDLS, CDR2 YYNGEE. From the RT-PCR reads, TCRdb called clonotypes with MiXCR, one entry per CDR3 protein. The sample records fewer than 350,000 distinct CDR3 sequences, roughly 22% being singletons. This specimen belongs to a study of response to subunit inactivated influenza vaccine. Study findings and constraints: The study's authors posited that every seasonal influenza vaccination enlists few new T cells.

V is TRBV9 and J is TRBJ1-3; D unclear. Sample: PBMCs from blood, taken less than 22 months after vaccination. The TCR originated in a man aged 50-75 years who received an inactivated influenza vaccine. The CDR3 region has the DNA TGTGCCAGCAGCGTAGACCCAGTCCTCTCTGGAAACACCATATATTTT. It codes for CASSVDPVLSGNTIYF.